This TCR beta chain is from a study of blood T cell repertoires in COVID-19. About the study: Spain, Italy and the United States supplied samples that represented acute and convalescent COVID-19. T cells, B-cell-depleted T cells, or PBMCs supplied cDNA or gDNA.

Looked up from germline, CDR1 is KGHDR and CDR2 is SFDVKD. This CDR3 spans 12 amino acids. The J segment lost 6 bases and the V segment lost 9 bases, leaving 3 bases of the junction unmatched. Original analysis: Estimation of nucleated cell counts relied on the amplification of reference gene primers. The protocol was immunoSEQ multiplex PCR, while the TCRdb copy is restricted to in-frame clones and leaves out a portion. V and J calls and clone size are those listed in that table; D and trimming were worked out from the DNA. The data show about 81,000 clones, 91% seen once. The TCR was taken from a woman between 45 and 65 years old in a cohort sampled during active COVID-19. The rearrangement links TRBV24-1 to TRBJ2-2; TRBD1 matches 7 bases. The sample comprised peripheral blood. CDR3 amino acids: CATQQGPGELFF. CDR3 nucleotides: TGTGCCACCCAACAGGGGCCCGGGGAGCTGTTTTTT.